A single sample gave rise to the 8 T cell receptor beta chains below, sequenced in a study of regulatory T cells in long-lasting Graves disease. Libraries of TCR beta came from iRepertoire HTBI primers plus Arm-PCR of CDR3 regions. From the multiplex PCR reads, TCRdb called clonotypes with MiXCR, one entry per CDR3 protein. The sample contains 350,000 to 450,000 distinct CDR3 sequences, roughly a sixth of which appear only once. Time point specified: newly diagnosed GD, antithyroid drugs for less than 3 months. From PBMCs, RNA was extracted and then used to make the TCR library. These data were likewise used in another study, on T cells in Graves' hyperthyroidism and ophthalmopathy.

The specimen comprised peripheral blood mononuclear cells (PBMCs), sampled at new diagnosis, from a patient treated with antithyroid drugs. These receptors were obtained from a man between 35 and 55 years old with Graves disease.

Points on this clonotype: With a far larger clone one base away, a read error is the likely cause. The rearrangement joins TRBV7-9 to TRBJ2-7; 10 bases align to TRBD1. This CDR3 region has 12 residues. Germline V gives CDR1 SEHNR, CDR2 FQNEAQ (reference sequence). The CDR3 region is CAGQGGVNEQYF. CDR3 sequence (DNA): TGTGCAGGACAGGGGGGAGTGAATGAGCAGTACTTC.

The CDR3 sequence is CSVGRGGPYEQYF. CDR3 coding DNA: TGCAGCGTGGGCAGGGGGGGCCCGTACGAGCAGTACTTC. The chain employs TRBV29-1 and TRBJ2-7, with D perhaps given as TRBD1 or TRBD2 (7 bases each). The germline V gene encodes CDR1 SQVTM and CDR2 ANQGSEA. Trimming left V 6 bases short and J 4 bases short, with 16 bases between. This CDR3 is built from 13 residues.

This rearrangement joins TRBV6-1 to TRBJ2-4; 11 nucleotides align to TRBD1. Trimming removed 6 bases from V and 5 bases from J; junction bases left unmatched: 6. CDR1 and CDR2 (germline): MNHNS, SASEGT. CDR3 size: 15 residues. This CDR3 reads CASRLDRGQENIQYF. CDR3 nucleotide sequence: TGTGCCAGCAGACTGGACAGGGGGCAAGAAAACATTCAGTACTTC.

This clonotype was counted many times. The CDR3 DNA is TGCAGTGCTAGCGAGGCAGTAACCTACTATGGCTACACCTTC. Protein: CSASEAVTYYGYTF. The chain has TRBV20-1 and TRBJ1-2; D remains ambiguous. In germline, CDR1 is DFQATT, CDR2 SNEGSKA (reference sequence). CDR3 length: 14 amino acids. V shed 3 bases and J shed 3 bases, with 14 bases lying between them.

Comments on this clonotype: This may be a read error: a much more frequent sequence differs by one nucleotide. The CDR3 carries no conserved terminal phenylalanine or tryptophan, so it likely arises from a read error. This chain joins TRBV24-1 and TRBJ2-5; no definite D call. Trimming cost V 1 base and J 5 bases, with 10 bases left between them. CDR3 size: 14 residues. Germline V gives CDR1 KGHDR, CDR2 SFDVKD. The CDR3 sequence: CATSDFMSEETQYL. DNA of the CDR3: TGTGCCACCAGTGATTTTATGTCAGAGGAGACCCAGTACCTC.

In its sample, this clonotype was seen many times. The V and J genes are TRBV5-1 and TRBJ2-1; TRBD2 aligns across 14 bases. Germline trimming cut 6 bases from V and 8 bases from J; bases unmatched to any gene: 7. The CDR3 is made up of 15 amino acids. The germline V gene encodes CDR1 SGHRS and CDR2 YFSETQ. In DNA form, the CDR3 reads TGCGCCAGCAACGGACTAGCGGGGGGATCCGATGAGCAGTTCTTC. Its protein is CASNGLAGGSDEQFF.

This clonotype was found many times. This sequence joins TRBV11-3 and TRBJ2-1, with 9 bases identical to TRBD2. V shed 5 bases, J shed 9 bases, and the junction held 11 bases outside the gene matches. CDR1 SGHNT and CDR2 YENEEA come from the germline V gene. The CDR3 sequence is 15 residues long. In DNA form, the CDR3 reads TGTGCCAGCAGCGCGGGAATGCGGGGGGGCCGTGAGCAGTTCTTC. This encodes CASSAGMRGGREQFF.

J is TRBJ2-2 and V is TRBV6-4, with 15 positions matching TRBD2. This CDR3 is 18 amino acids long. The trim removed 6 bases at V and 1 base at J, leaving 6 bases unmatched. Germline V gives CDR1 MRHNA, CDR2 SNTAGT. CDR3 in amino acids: CASSRTSGGEKNTGELFF. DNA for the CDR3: TGTGCCAGCAGCCGGACTAGCGGGGGGGAAAAGAACACCGGGGAGCTGTTTTTT.